Listed below are T cell receptor beta chains from one sample, sequenced in a study of vaccination effects on CD4 cells after COVID-19. Assay used: immunoSEQ multiplex PCR; TCRdb lists only in-frame clones, some missing. Altogether 30,000 to 35,000 clones are present, around 73% being singletons, with the ten largest covering 25% to 35%. Antigens for these TCRs are unknown. The input for sequencing was CD4+ T cells from PBMCs cultured with HCoV-OC43 spike peptides, taken before COVID-19 vaccination. Receptors originate from a human donor who received a COVID-19 vaccine. Both conserved end residues are part of each CDR3. The D gene is left open where the match is weak. Some rows have no size entry. The others give once, few or many, or a class for an expanded clone.

D: -
J: TRBJ1-2
V: TRBV28
size: -
CDR3: CASSSGVRYGYTF
DNA: TGTGCCAGCAGTTCGGGAGTCCGCTATGGCTACACCTTC

D: -
J: TRBJ2-3
V: TRBV19
size: -
CDR3: CASSPGTGTDTQYF
DNA: TGTGCCAGTAGTCCCGGGACGGGGACAGATACGCAGTATTTT

D: TRBD2
J: TRBJ2-3
V: TRBV28
size: -
CDR3: CASSPAGVPSSTDTQYF
DNA: TGTGCCAGCAGTCCGGCGGGAGTTCCATCTAGCACAGATACGCAGTATTTT

D: TRBD2
J: TRBJ2-1
V: TRBV5-1
size: once
CDR3: CASRLKRGSYNEQFF
DNA: TGCGCCAGCAGATTGAAGCGGGGCTCCTACAATGAGCAGTTCTTC

D: -
J: TRBJ1-1
V: TRBV2
size: many
CDR3: CASTTGGAGTEAFF
DNA: TGTGCCAGCACCACGGGGGGGGCGGGCACTGAAGCTTTCTTT

D: -
J: TRBJ1-1
V: TRBV19
size: -
CDR3: CARRYMGTEAFF
DNA: TGTGCCAGGCGCTATATGGGCACTGAAGCTTTCTTT

D: -
J: TRBJ2-3
V: TRBV4-2
size: -
CDR3: CASSPRRNTDTQYF
DNA: TGTGCCAGCAGCCCACGGAGGAACACAGATACGCAGTATTTT

D: -
J: TRBJ2-7
V: TRBV3-1/TRBV3-2
size: -
CDR3: CASSQWGGGKATSYEQYF
DNA: TGTGCCAGCAGCCAATGGGGTGGGGGGAAGGCCACTTCCTACGAGCAGTACTTC

D: -
J: TRBJ2-1
V: TRBV5-1
size: -
CDR3: CASTRDISYNEQFF
DNA: TGCGCCAGCACCCGGGACATCTCCTACAATGAGCAGTTCTTC

D: TRBD1
J: TRBJ2-1
V: TRBV5-1
size: -
CDR3: CASRDRGTYNEQFF
DNA: TGCGCCAGCAGGGACAGGGGTACCTACAATGAGCAGTTCTTC

D: TRBD1
J: TRBJ2-2
V: TRBV29-1
size: once
CDR3: CSVESGTGNTGELFF
DNA: TGCAGCGTTGAATCCGGGACAGGGAACACCGGGGAGCTGTTTTTT

D: -
J: TRBJ2-1
V: TRBV5-6
size: once
CDR3: CASSPGTLRMFF
DNA: TGTGCCAGCAGCCCTGGGACACTAAGAATGTTCTTC

D: -
J: TRBJ1-3
V: TRBV4-2
size: medium-sized
CDR3: CASSTQVSGNTIYF
DNA: TGTGCCAGCAGCACACAGGTATCTGGAAACACCATATATTTT

D: TRBD2
J: TRBJ2-1
V: TRBV3-1/TRBV3-2
size: few
CDR3: CASSQDTSEYNEQFF
DNA: TGTGCCAGCAGCCAAGATACTAGCGAGTACAATGAGCAGTTCTTC

D: -
J: TRBJ2-7
V: TRBV6-5
size: -
CDR3: CASSNLGGYEQYF
DNA: TGTGCCAGCAGTAATCTGGGCGGCTACGAGCAGTACTTC

D: TRBD1
J: TRBJ2-5
V: TRBV7-7
size: -
CDR3: CASSGSTGGETQYF
DNA: TGTGCTAGCAGCGGGTCTACAGGGGGAGAGACCCAGTACTTC

D: -
J: TRBJ1-2
V: TRBV18
size: -
CDR3: CASSPNEGAYGYTF
DNA: TGTGCCAGCTCACCTAACGAAGGGGCCTATGGCTACACCTTC

D: TRBD1
J: TRBJ1-2
V: TRBV7-2
size: few
CDR3: CASSLSRTGVAYGYTF
DNA: TGTGCCAGCAGCTTAAGCAGGACAGGGGTTGCCTATGGCTACACCTTC

D: -
J: TRBJ2-7
V: TRBV11-1
size: -
CDR3: CASSLAQDPYEQYF
DNA: TGTGCCAGCAGCTTAGCACAGGACCCCTACGAGCAGTACTTC

D: -
J: TRBJ1-2
V: TRBV3-1/TRBV3-2
size: -
CDR3: CASSQDVGGSSYTF
DNA: TGTGCCAGCAGCCAAGATGTAGGCGGCAGCTCCTACACCTTC

D: TRBD2
J: TRBJ2-2
V: TRBV5-4
size: -
CDR3: CASSHSGGASGELFF
DNA: TGTGCCAGCAGCCATAGCGGGGGGGCAAGCGGGGAGCTGTTTTTT

D: -
J: TRBJ1-5
V: TRBV7-9
size: -
CDR3: CASSLDVNQPQHF
DNA: TGTGCCAGCAGCTTAGACGTTAATCAGCCCCAGCATTTT

D: -
J: TRBJ2-7
V: TRBV2
size: -
CDR3: CASSERSDPRSYEQYF
DNA: TGTGCCAGCAGTGAACGGTCAGACCCACGTTCCTACGAGCAGTACTTC

D: -
J: TRBJ2-1
V: TRBV18
size: -
CDR3: CASFPTPGEQFF
DNA: TGTGCCAGCTTCCCTACCCCCGGGGAGCAGTTCTTC

D: -
J: TRBJ2-4
V: TRBV4-3
size: -
CDR3: CASSQDRRPRNIQYF
DNA: TGCGCCAGCAGCCAAGATCGGCGTCCAAGGAACATTCAGTACTTC

D: -
J: TRBJ1-1
V: TRBV3-1/TRBV3-2
size: -
CDR3: CASSQDRVRRTEAFF
DNA: TGTGCCAGCAGCCAAGATAGGGTTCGGAGGACTGAAGCTTTCTTT

D: TRBD1
J: TRBJ1-2
V: TRBV10-3
size: -
CDR3: CAISEPGQEFYGYTF
DNA: TGTGCCATCAGTGAGCCGGGACAGGAGTTCTATGGCTACACCTTC

D: TRBD1
J: TRBJ2-3
V: TRBV5-1
size: -
CDR3: CASSLATDRVDTQYF
DNA: TGCGCCAGCAGCTTGGCGACGGACAGGGTGGATACGCAGTATTTT

D: -
J: TRBJ2-6
V: TRBV11-2
size: -
CDR3: CASSFSGANVLTF
DNA: TGTGCCAGCAGCTTTTCTGGGGCCAACGTCCTGACTTTC

D: -
J: TRBJ2-7
V: TRBV5-5
size: -
CDR3: CASSPLVSSYEQYF
DNA: TGTGCCAGCAGCCCCCTGGTGAGCTCCTACGAGCAGTACTTC

D: -
J: TRBJ1-1
V: TRBV6-5
size: -
CDR3: CASRGPEIKAFF
DNA: TGTGCCAGCAGAGGGCCGGAAATCAAAGCTTTCTTT

D: -
J: TRBJ1-2
V: TRBV6-4
size: -
CDR3: CASSDGPGVGNYGYTF
DNA: TGTGCCAGCAGTGACGGCCCAGGGGTAGGGAACTATGGCTACACCTTC

D: -
J: TRBJ2-3
V: TRBV7-9
size: once
CDR3: CASSPGQSTDTQYF
DNA: TGTGCCAGCAGCCCGGGACAAAGCACAGATACGCAGTATTTT

D: -
J: TRBJ1-6
V: TRBV6-5
size: -
CDR3: CASTMGGYRSPLHF
DNA: TGTGCCAGCACCATGGGAGGGTACCGTTCACCCCTCCACTTT

D: TRBD1
J: TRBJ1-6
V: TRBV2
size: -
CDR3: CASRAGTVENSPLHF
DNA: TGTGCCAGCAGAGCGGGGACAGTCGAGAATTCACCCCTCCACTTT

D: -
J: TRBJ2-1
V: TRBV2
size: -
CDR3: CASSERWGYNEQFF
DNA: TGTGCCAGCAGTGAAAGGTGGGGCTACAATGAGCAGTTCTTC

D: -
J: TRBJ2-4
V: TRBV2
size: -
CDR3: CASSEMMAKNIQYF
DNA: TGTGCCAGCAGTGAGATGATGGCCAAAAACATTCAGTACTTC

D: -
J: TRBJ2-3
V: TRBV7-2
size: -
CDR3: CASSLAGDTDTQYF
DNA: TGTGCCAGCAGCTTAGCCGGGGACACAGATACGCAGTATTTT

D: -
J: TRBJ2-7
V: TRBV11-2
size: -
CDR3: CASSLDQGLYEQYF
DNA: TGTGCCAGCAGCTTAGATCAGGGACTCTACGAGCAGTACTTC

D: -
J: TRBJ2-5
V: TRBV10-3
size: -
CDR3: CAIRGQETQYF
DNA: TGTGCCATCAGGGGTCAAGAGACCCAGTACTTC